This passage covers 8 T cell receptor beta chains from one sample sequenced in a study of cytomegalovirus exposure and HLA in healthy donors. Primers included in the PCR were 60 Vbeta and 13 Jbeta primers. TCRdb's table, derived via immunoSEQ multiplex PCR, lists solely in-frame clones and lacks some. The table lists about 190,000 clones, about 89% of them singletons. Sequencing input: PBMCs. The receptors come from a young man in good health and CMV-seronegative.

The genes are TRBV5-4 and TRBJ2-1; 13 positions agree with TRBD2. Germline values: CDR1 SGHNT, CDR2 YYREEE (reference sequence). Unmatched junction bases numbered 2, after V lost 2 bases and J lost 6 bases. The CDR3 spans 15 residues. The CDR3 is CASSFGTSGANEQFF. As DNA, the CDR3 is TGTGCCAGCAGCTTCGGGACTAGCGGGGCCAATGAGCAGTTCTTC.

The CDR3, as DNA: TGTGCCAGTAGTATCGACAGGGGGCAAGAAAAACTGTTTTTT. Amino acids: CASSIDRGQEKLFF. The chain links TRBV19 to TRBJ1-4; 10 bases fit TRBD1. Trimming removed 3 bases from V and 8 bases from J; junction bases left unmatched: 3. Per the germline V gene, CDR1 is LNHDA and CDR2 is SQIVND (reference sequence). The length of the CDR3 is 14 residues.

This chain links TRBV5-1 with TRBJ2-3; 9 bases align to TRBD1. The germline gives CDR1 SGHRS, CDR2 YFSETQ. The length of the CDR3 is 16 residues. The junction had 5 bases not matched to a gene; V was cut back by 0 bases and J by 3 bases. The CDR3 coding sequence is TGCGCCAGCAGCTTGGAAGGACAGGGGAGGACAGATACGCAGTATTTT. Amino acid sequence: CASSLEGQGRTDTQYF. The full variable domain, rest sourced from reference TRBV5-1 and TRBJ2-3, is KAGVTQTPRYLIKTRGQQVTLSCSPISGHRSVSWYQQTPGQGLQFLFEYFSETQRNKGNFPGRFSGRQFSNSRSEMNVSTLELGDSALYLCASSLEGQGRTDTQYFGPGTRLTVL.

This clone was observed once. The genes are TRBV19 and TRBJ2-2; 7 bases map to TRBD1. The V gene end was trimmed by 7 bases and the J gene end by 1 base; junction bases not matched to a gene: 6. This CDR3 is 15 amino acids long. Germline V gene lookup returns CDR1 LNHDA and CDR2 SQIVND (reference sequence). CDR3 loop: CASTLDRLNTGELFF. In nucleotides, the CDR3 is TGTGCCAGTACCCTGGACAGGTTGAACACCGGGGAGCTGTTTTTT. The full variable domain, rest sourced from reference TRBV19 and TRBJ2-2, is DGGITQSPKYLFRKEGQNVTLSCEQNLNHDAMYWYRQDPGQGLRLIYYSQIVNDFQKGDIAEGYSVSREKKESFPLTVTSAQKNPTAFYLCASTLDRLNTGELFFGEGSRLTVL.

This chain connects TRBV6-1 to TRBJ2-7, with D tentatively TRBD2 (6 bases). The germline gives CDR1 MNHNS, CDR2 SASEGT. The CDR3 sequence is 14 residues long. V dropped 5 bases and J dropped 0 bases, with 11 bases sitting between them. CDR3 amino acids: CASSPRGSSYEQYF. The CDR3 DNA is TGTGCCAGCAGTCCGCGGGGATCCTCCTACGAGCAGTACTTC.

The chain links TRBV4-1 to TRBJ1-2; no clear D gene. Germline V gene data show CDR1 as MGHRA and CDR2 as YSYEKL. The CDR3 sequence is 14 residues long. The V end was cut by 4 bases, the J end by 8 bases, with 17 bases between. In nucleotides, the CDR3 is TGCGCCAGCAGCCGGGGTTTCGGGGAGGACGGCTACACCTTC. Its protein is CASSRGFGEDGYTF.

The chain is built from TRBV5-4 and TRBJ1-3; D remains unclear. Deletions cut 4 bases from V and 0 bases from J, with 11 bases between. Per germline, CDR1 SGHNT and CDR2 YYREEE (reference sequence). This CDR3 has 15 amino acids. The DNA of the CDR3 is TGTGCCAGCAGCGAAGACCGACTCTCTGGAAACACCATATATTTT. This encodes CASSEDRLSGNTIYF.

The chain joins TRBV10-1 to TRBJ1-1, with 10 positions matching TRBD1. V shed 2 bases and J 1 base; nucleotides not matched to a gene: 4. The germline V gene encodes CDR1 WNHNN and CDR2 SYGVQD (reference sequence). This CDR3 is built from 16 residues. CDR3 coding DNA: TGCGCCAGCAGTGAGGGGACAGGGGCGCAGAACACTGAAGCTTTCTTT. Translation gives CASSEGTGAQNTEAFF.